This TCR beta chain was sequenced during a study of control samples from healthy donors and cancer patients. Here immunoSEQ multiplex PCR was the method, and the copy in TCRdb shows in-frame clones only, minus some. The table includes under 200,000 clones, roughly 95% detected once. V dropped 4 bases and J dropped 1 base, with 1 base sitting between them. There are 12 residues in the CDR3. Germline V gene data show CDR1 as MNHEY and CDR2 as SVGAGI. This clone showed up just once. The sequence was collected from a woman in her 30s in good health. V is TRBV6-5 and J is TRBJ2-2, with D unresolved. The sequencing sample was made of blood. This CDR3 reads CASSLNTGELFF. In DNA, the CDR3 is TGTGCCAGCAGTTTGAACACCGGGGAGCTGTTTTTT.